These 24 T cell receptor beta chains were all obtained from the same sample, sequenced in a study of beta chain features in type 1 diabetes (dated by TCRdb to the late 2010s). Overall results and qualifications from the work: In all four CD4+ subsets, TCRB CDR3 length was moderately but significantly shorter in type 1 diabetes patients.

Library prep was done by the immunoSEQ multiplex PCR assay. The entire amount of isolated RNA was reverse transcribed using the High Capacity cDNA Reverse Transcription Kit, so the sequenced TCRB transcripts were expressed ones. Sourced from immuneACCESS, this table was stored by TCRdb with only in-frame sequences that have V and J called. A share of the clones is absent; for the studies checked, an unresolved V gene accounts for under half, and the remainder has no known explanation. Across this sample there are 300,000 to 350,000 clones, with around 9% seen only once. The leading ten clones occupy roughly 1% of the sample. Antigens for these TCRs are unknown. Sequenced sample: central memory CD4+ T cells from blood. The source is a man aged 25 to 40 with type 1 diabetes.

The chain combines TRBV9 with TRBJ2-2; 15 nucleotides match TRBD2. The CDR3 consists of 16 residues. Germline V gene lookup returns CDR1 SGDLS and CDR2 YYNGEE. Trimming removed 3 bases from V and 4 bases from J; junction bases left unmatched: 1. CDR3 region: CASSAGLAGGTGELFF. The CDR3 bases are TGTGCCAGCAGCGCGGGACTAGCGGGGGGCACCGGGGAGCTGTTTTTT.

V usage is TRBV11-2 and J usage is TRBJ2-5; tentatively, D is TRBD2 (5 bases). Germline-derived CDR1 and CDR2 are SGHAT and FQNNGV. The CDR3 sequence is 15 residues long. The V gene lost 5 bases and the J gene lost 5 bases, with 18 bases spanning the gap. CDR3 nucleotides: TGTGCCAGCAGCAGGACCTCAGGAGGTCGGGAGACCCAGTACTTC. Residues: CASSRTSGGRETQYF.

The chain couples TRBV18 to TRBJ2-5, with 10 bases fitting TRBD2. The germline V gene encodes CDR1 KGHSH and CDR2 LQKENI. The CDR3 runs to 15 residues. J lost 1 base, V lost 5 bases, and 4 bases had no gene match. Here the CDR3 reads CASSGLAESQETQYF. In nucleotides, the CDR3 is TGTGCCAGCTCAGGACTAGCGGAATCCCAAGAGACCCAGTACTTC.

The V gene is TRBV5-6, the J gene TRBJ1-5; possibly TRBD1 for D (5 bases). The CDR3 length is 17 residues. Germline lookup yields CDR1 SGHDT and CDR2 YYEEEE. V was trimmed by 4 bases and J by 4 bases, leaving 21 bases between them. CDR3 amino acids: CASSRRAGGGWNQPQHF. DNA of the CDR3: TGTGCCAGCAGCAGACGGGCCGGGGGAGGATGGAATCAGCCCCAGCATTTT.

The table lists this clone with a few counts. The chain employs TRBV4-3 and TRBJ1-5; 8 bases are a match to TRBD1. CDR1 is LGHNA, CDR2 YSLEER, per germline. The length of the CDR3 is 15 residues. V gave up 0 bases and J gave up 5 bases; unmatched junction bases: 3. CDR3 sequence: CASSQDMTGDQPQHF. CDR3 coding DNA: TGCGCCAGCAGCCAAGATATGACAGGGGATCAGCCCCAGCATTTT.

V and J are TRBV19 and TRBJ2-7; 10 bases agree with TRBD1. The V and J ends lost 5 bases and 6 bases, in that order; junction bases with no gene match: 7. Germline CDR1 LNHDA, CDR2 SQIVND (reference sequence). This CDR3 is built from 14 residues. CDR3 coding DNA: TGTGCCAGTAGTCCCGGGACAGGGGTTCTCGAGCAGTACTTC. This encodes CASSPGTGVLEQYF.

The chain joins TRBV28 to TRBJ2-3, with TRBD2 matching over 8 bases. CDR1 is MDHEN, CDR2 SYDVKM, per germline. The V segment lost 9 bases and the J segment 0 bases; nucleotides outside the gene matches: 8. The CDR3 runs 15 residues. CDR3 nucleotide sequence: TGTGCCAGTCAGAATAGCGGGGCGAGCACAGATACGCAGTATTTT. Encoded protein: CASQNSGASTDTQYF.

This clone has just a few counts. DNA for the CDR3: TGTGCCAGCAGAGCCTCTAAGGCTAGAGAGACCCAGTACTTC. Protein: CASRASKARETQYF. This chain uses TRBV5-6 with TRBJ2-5; no clear D gene. The V gene's germline CDR1 is SGHDT and CDR2 YYEEEE. This CDR3 has 14 amino acids. Trimming pared 5 bases from V and 4 bases from J, leaving 15 bases between.

This clone was counted many times. This sequence joins TRBV9 and TRBJ2-7, with TRBD2 identical over 14 bases. Per the germline V gene, CDR1 is SGDLS and CDR2 is YYNGEE. Trimming at V came to 0 bases and at J to 2 bases, leaving 10 bases not matched to a gene. The CDR3 is 19 amino acids. The CDR3 bases are TGTGCCAGCAGCGTAGGGACTAGCGGGGGGCCGAGAGGCACCTACGAGCAGTACTTC. Its translation: CASSVGTSGGPRGTYEQYF.

CDR3 sequence: CASRTSGQETQYF. CDR3 nucleotides: TGTGCCAGCAGAACTAGCGGCCAAGAGACCCAGTACTTC. The chain combines TRBV25-1 with TRBJ2-5; TRBD2 matches 8 bases. V dropped 6 bases and J dropped 1; count of bases not matched to a gene: 1. Germline assignment: CDR1 MGHDK and CDR2 SYGVNS. This CDR3 has 13 residues.

J is TRBJ2-7 and V is TRBV5-1, with 10 bases fitting TRBD1. The CDR3 length is 15 residues. Germline CDR1 and CDR2: SGHRS and YFSETQ. Trimming at V came to 3 bases and at J to 5 bases, leaving 8 bases not matched to a gene. The DNA for the CDR3 is TGCGCCAGCAGCTGGGGGACAGGGGAAGCACACGAGCAGTACTTC. Protein sequence: CASSWGTGEAHEQYF.

The chain has TRBV11-2 and TRBJ2-1, with no clear D. Germline CDR1 is SGHAT and CDR2 is FQNNGV. CDR3 length: 13 residues. Deletions cut 1 base from V and 5 bases from J, with 6 bases between. The DNA for the CDR3 is TGTGCCAGCAGCTTAGGGAGAAACAATGAGCAGTTCTTC. It specifies CASSLGRNNEQFF.

This clone appeared a few times. The rearrangement links TRBV28 to TRBJ1-4; 9 bases match TRBD1. This CDR3 is built from 15 residues. Germline lookup yields CDR1 MDHEN and CDR2 SYDVKM. V was pared by 4 bases and J by 7 bases, with 7 bases of the junction left unmatched. The CDR3 DNA reads TGTGCCAGCAGTTCAGCCGGGACAGGGACTGAAAAACTGTTTTTT. It translates to CASSSAGTGTEKLFF.

This chain joins TRBV2 and TRBJ1-2; D is unclear. V was cut by 3 bases and J by 1 base, with 6 bases left in between. This CDR3 is 13 amino acids long. In germline, CDR1 is SNHLY, CDR2 FYNNEI. For the CDR3, the DNA is TGTGCCAGCAGTGATACAGATAACTATGGCTACACCTTC. This encodes CASSDTDNYGYTF.

V usage is TRBV7-9 and J usage is TRBJ1-1, with D hard to call. The CDR3 spans 12 residues. Trimming removed 5 bases from V and 3 bases from J, with 7 bases in between. The germline V gene has CDR1 SEHNR and CDR2 FQNEAQ (reference sequence). The CDR3 region is CASSREDTEAFF. The DNA of the CDR3 is TGTGCCAGCAGCCGCGAGGACACTGAAGCTTTCTTT. The full variable domain, completed using reference TRBV7-9 and TRBJ1-1, is DTGVSQNPRHKITKRGQNVTFRCDPISEHNRLYWYRQTLGQGPEFLTYFQNEAQLEKSRLLSDRFSAERPKGSFSTLEIQRTEQGDSAMYLCASSREDTEAFFGQGTRLTVV.

This clone was observed many times. The chain joins TRBV5-4 to TRBJ2-5; 10 bases align to TRBD1. The CDR3 covers 14 residues. CDR1 is SGHNT and CDR2 is YYREEE in the germline V gene (reference sequence). With V trimmed by 2 bases and J by 5 bases, 3 bases remained unmatched. The CDR3 coding sequence is TGTGCCAGCAGCTTCCGGGACAGGGGTGAGACCCAGTACTTC. This translates into CASSFRDRGETQYF. Using reference TRBV5-4 and TRBJ2-5 for the parts outside the CDR3, the full variable domain is ETGVTQSPTHLIKTRGQQVTLRCSSQSGHNTVSWYQQALGQGPQFIFQYYREEENGRGNFPPRFSGLQFPNYSSELNVNALELDDSALYLCASSFRDRGETQYFGPGTRLLVL.

This clone was detected ten times or more. The chain carries TRBV28 and TRBJ2-5; the D call may be TRBD1 or TRBD2 (6 bases each). Trimming pared 6 bases from V and 5 bases from J, leaving 16 bases between. CDR3 length equals 14 residues. Germline assignment: CDR1 MDHEN and CDR2 SYDVKM. As DNA, the CDR3 is TGTGCCAGCAGACCGTCGGGGGCGCGGGAGACCCAGTACTTC. This translates into CASRPSGARETQYF. The full variable domain, rest sourced from reference TRBV28 and TRBJ2-5, is DVKVTQSSRYLVKRTGEKVFLECVQDMDHENMFWYRQDPGLGLRLIYFSYDVKMKEKGDIPEGYSVSREKKERFSLILESASTNQTSMYLCASRPSGARETQYFGPGTRLLVL.

On this clone: Only one base separates this from a far larger clonotype, so it likely reflects a read error. The V and J genes are TRBV10-3 and TRBJ2-5; D unclear. Germline assignment: CDR1 ENHRY and CDR2 SYGVKD. This CDR3 is built from 11 residues. CDR3 DNA sequence: TGTGCCAGCAGTGACCAAGAGACCCAGTACTTC. Its translation: CASSDQETQYF.

The V gene is TRBV7-2, the J gene TRBJ2-2; no definite D call. The germline gives CDR1 SGHTA, CDR2 FQGNSA. CDR3 length: 13 amino acids. V was shortened by 1 base and J by 8 bases, with 8 bases between the two germline ends. The CDR3 loop reads CASSLEWRGELFF. CDR3 in DNA: TGTGCCAGCAGCTTAGAATGGAGAGGGGAGCTGTTTTTT.

The chain recombines TRBV7-2 with TRBJ2-3; 15 bases are shared with TRBD2. V gave up 5 bases and J gave up 2 bases; unmatched junction bases: 11. The CDR3 covers 19 residues. The germline V gene has CDR1 SGHTA and CDR2 FQGNSA. The CDR3 reads CASSPGLGLAGGNTDTQYF. CDR3 DNA: TGTGCCAGCAGCCCAGGGTTGGGACTAGCGGGGGGCAACACAGATACGCAGTATTTT. Together with reference TRBV7-2 and TRBJ2-3, the CDR3 gives the full variable domain: GAGVSQSPSNKVTEKGKDVELRCDPISGHTALYWYRQSLGQGLEFLIYFQGNSAPDKSGLPSDRFSAERTGGSVSTLTIQRTQQEDSAVYLCASSPGLGLAGGNTDTQYFGPGTRLTVL.

V and J are TRBV4-3 and TRBJ1-2; possibly TRBD1 for D (5 bases). This CDR3 region has 16 residues. In germline, CDR1 is LGHNA, CDR2 YSLEER. With 4 bases removed from V and 3 bases from J, the gap between germline ends came to 18 bases. The CDR3 region is CASSPLLMTVYYGYTF. In DNA, the CDR3 is TGCGCCAGCAGCCCGCTCCTAATGACAGTTTACTATGGCTACACCTTC.

A few counts support this clone. CDR3: CSGITGSYEQYF. CDR3 DNA sequence: TGCAGCGGAATAACAGGGTCCTACGAGCAGTACTTC. The chain is built from TRBV29-1 and TRBJ2-7; weak D call: TRBD1 (6 bases). Looked up from germline, CDR1 is SQVTM and CDR2 is ANQGSEA. Deletions cut 7 bases from V and 1 base from J, with 11 bases between. This CDR3 has 12 amino acids.

This chain connects TRBV29-1 to TRBJ2-2; D remains ambiguous. This CDR3 contains 12 residues. Germline V gene sequence: CDR1 SQVTM, CDR2 ANQGSEA. V dropped 7 bases and J dropped 0 bases, with 6 bases sitting between them. CDR3 residues: CSGSTNTGELFF. CDR3 DNA sequence: TGCAGCGGCTCAACGAACACCGGGGAGCTGTTTTTT.

In DNA form, the CDR3 reads TGTGCCAGCAGTTTAGAACTGGCCCTGGGGCAGCCCCAGCATTTT. It encodes CASSLELALGQPQHF. The chain employs TRBV28 and TRBJ1-5; D is unresolved. The CDR3 spans 15 residues. Germline V gene data show CDR1 as MDHEN and CDR2 as SYDVKM. Trimming took off 2 bases at V and 7 bases at J, with 15 bases between the two ends.